This T cell receptor beta chain was profiled in a study of shared clonotypes between healthy human individuals. Looking at the study overall: Each donor's CD8 memory used one plate, CD8 naive two, each CD4 subset three.

Notes on the study in general: Clonotype sharing levels among donors were expected to vary with sequencing depth.

As regards this clone: Its matching antigen is unknown.

This CDR3 spans 13 amino acids. In germline, CDR1 is SGHVS, CDR2 FQNEAQ. V was shortened by 5 bases and J by 2 bases, with 9 bases between the two germline ends. Profiling relied on immunoSEQ multiplex PCR, and the TCRdb table lists in-frame clones only, not all of them. The table has about 1.4 million clones, roughly 96% seen once; the top ten hold approximately 1.2%. Sequenced: naive CD4+ T cells sorted from blood. Subset reported: CD45RA+ positively selected. The sequence derives from a man aged 25-40 years in good health. The chain combines TRBV7-8 with TRBJ2-5; the D gene is possibly TRBD1 (6 bases). This CDR3 is CASSPDSQETQYF. The DNA of the CDR3 is TGTGCCAGCAGCCCGGACAGTCAAGAGACCCAGTACTTC.